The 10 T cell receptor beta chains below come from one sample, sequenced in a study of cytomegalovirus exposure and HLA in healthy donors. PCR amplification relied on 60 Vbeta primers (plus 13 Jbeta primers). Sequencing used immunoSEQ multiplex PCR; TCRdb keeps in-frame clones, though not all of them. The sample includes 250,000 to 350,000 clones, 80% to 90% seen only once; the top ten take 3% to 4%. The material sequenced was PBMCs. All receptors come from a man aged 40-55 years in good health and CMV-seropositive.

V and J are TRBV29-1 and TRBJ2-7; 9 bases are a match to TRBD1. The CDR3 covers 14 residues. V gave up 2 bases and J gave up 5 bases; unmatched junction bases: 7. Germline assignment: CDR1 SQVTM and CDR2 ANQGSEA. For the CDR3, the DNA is TGCAGCGTTGAAAACGGGACAGGGCTCAACGAGCAGTACTTC. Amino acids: CSVENGTGLNEQYF.

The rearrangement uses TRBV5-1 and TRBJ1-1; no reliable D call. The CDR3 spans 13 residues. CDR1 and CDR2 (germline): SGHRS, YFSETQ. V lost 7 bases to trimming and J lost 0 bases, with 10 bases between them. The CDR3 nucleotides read TGCGCCAGCGGGGAGGAGCTGAACACTGAAGCTTTCTTT. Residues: CASGEELNTEAFF.

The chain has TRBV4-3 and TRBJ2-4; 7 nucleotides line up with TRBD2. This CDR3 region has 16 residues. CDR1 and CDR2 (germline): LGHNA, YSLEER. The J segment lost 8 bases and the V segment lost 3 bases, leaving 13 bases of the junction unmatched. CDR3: CASSQGSTSVKDIQYF. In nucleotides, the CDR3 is TGCGCCAGCAGCCAGGGGAGTACTAGCGTGAAGGACATTCAGTACTTC.

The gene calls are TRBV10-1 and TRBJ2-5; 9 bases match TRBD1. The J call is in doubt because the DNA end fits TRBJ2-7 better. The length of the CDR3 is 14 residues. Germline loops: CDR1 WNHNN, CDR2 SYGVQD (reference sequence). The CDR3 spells CASSESGTGNEQYF. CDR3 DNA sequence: TGCGCCAGCAGTGAGTCGGGGACAGGGAACGAGCAGTACTTC.

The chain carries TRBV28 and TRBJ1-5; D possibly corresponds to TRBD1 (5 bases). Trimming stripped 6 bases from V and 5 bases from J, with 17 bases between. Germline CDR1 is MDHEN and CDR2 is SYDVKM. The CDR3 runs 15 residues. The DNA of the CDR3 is TGTGCCAGCAGCCGGAGGGGAGCGGGGGATCAGCCCCAGCATTTT. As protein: CASSRRGAGDQPQHF.

The CDR3: CASSADTVNTEAFF. CDR3 sequence (DNA): TGTGCCAGTAGTGCGGACACGGTGAACACTGAAGCTTTCTTT. The chain combines TRBV19 with TRBJ1-1, with a possible D match to TRBD1 (5 bases). V shed 5 bases and J shed 0 bases, with 10 bases lying between them. This CDR3 is built from 14 residues. CDR1 is LNHDA and CDR2 is SQIVND in the germline V gene (reference sequence).

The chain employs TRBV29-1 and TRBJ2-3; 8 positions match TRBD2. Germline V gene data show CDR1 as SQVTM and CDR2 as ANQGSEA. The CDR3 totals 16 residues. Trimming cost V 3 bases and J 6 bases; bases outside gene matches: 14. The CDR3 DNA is TGCAGCGTTGAGTTCGAGCGGGAGAATGTGAGGGATACGCAGTATTTT. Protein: CSVEFERENVRDTQYF.

The CDR3 loop is CASSIDRGTQPQHF. The CDR3 region has the DNA TGTGCCAGTAGTATAGACAGGGGGACTCAGCCCCAGCATTTT. The chain links TRBV19 to TRBJ1-5; TRBD1 agrees at 7 bases. V lost 0 bases to trimming and J lost 6 bases; unmatched junction nucleotides: 2. The CDR3 extends over 14 amino acids. Per the germline V gene, CDR1 is LNHDA and CDR2 is SQIVND (reference sequence). The full variable domain, rest sourced from reference TRBV19 and TRBJ1-5, is DGGITQSPKYLFRKEGQNVTLSCEQNLNHDAMYWYRQDPGQGLRLIYYSQIVNDFQKGDIAEGYSVSREKKESFPLTVTSAQKNPTAFYLCASSIDRGTQPQHFGDGTRLSIL.

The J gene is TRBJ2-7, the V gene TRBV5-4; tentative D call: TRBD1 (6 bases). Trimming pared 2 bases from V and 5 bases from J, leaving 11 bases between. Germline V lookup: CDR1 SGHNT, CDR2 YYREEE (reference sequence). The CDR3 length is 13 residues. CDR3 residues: CASSFWGPNEQYF. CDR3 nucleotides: TGTGCCAGCAGCTTTTGGGGGCCCAACGAGCAGTACTTC.

This chain's CDR3 is CSVEDQGRDGYTF. CDR3 bases: TGCAGCGTTGAAGATCAGGGTAGAGATGGCTACACCTTC. The genes are TRBV29-1 and TRBJ1-2; D possibly corresponds to TRBD1 (5 bases). V dropped 0 bases and J dropped 6 bases, with 11 bases sitting between them. The CDR3 runs 13 residues. CDR1 and CDR2 (germline): SQVTM, ANQGSEA.